This T cell receptor (beta chain) was obtained from a study of CD4 T cells in relation to SARS-CoV-2 and coronaviruses (dated by TCRdb to 2020 to 2023). About the study as a whole: In the ViraFEST assay, PBMCs were grown with antigen for roughly ten days, and TCR beta CDR3s were then sequenced to identify antigen-specific clonal expansions. The Adaptive Biotechnologies TCR-sequencing kit was used to sequence samples from three pre-COVID donors and the naive versus memory experiments, whereas other data were Illumina-based. A different TCR-beta assay, based on Illumina, was used to sequence expansion assays from other donors in the study. Memory CD4+ T cell crossreactivity between SARS-CoV-2 and common cold coronavirus spike proteins was assessed at the TCR clonotype level in the study. An HIV-1 Nef peptide pool or a culture without peptide was used as the negative reference condition. Shared crossreactive spike epitopes were mapped to their HLA restriction using patient-derived lymphoblastoid cell lines. What the study reported, not specific to this receptor: Significantly weaker SARS-CoV-2-driven expansion was shown by crossreactive clones than by monoreactive clones, consistent with antigenic imprinting. Because the crossreactivity analysis focused on spike protein, crossreactivity against other viral proteins was not assessed. Small numbers of patients and of tested TCRs limited the study. No donor contributed both pre-pandemic and post-infection samples, which limited tracing the source of pre-existing responses. Memory CD4+ clonotypes crossrecognizing SARS-CoV-2 and at least one common cold coronavirus spike were found in 60% to 70% of donors.

CD4+ T cells from unexposed donors were collected before the COVID-19 pandemic (2011-2018). Following 10 days of culture, the EasySep CD4+ T cell isolation kit was used to isolate CD4+ T cells. As cell numbers permitted, CD4+ T cells from unexposed donors were tested for reactivity to SARS-CoV-2 S and N and to four common cold coronavirus spike pools. PBMCs were cultured at 1.5 million to 2 million per well in IMDM supplemented with about 5.3% human AB serum and 9 to 10 IU/ml IL-2. Half of the culture medium was replaced with fresh IL-2-containing medium on days 3 and 7. In general, triplicate replicate wells were used for every peptide culture condition. Leukapheresis product for the unexposed donors was purchased commercially. PBMCs were isolated from leukapheresis product or whole blood by Ficoll-Paque PLUS gradient centrifugation. PBMCs were either used fresh in the expansion assay or cryopreserved at -140 degrees C. The QIAamp Micro DNA Kit was used to extract genomic DNA from the CD4+ T cells.

CDR1 MGHRA and CDR2 YSYEKL were looked up in the germline V gene. The CDR3 measures 16 amino acids from cysteine to phenylalanine. The sequence is cut down to CDR3 DNA, 48 bases in frame from base 1. Trimmed from V: 5 bases; trimmed from J: 9 bases; junction bases lacking a gene match: 18. This clone appeared a few times. Its specific antigen is unknown. No much larger clone is present one base from it, and per-base qualities are unavailable. Library creation used the immunoSEQ multiplex PCR assay. The published analysis was carried out like this. During preprocessing, nonproductive sequences were removed, along with CDR3s that did not begin with C, did not end with F or W, or were shorter than 7 amino acids. The MANAFEST web app identified antigen-specific clonotypes based on expansion compared with the reference and other culture wells. To be counted as positive, a clone had to show significant expansion compared with the reference culture, at an FDR below 0.05, in 2 of 3 replicate wells. For a clone to be considered positive, significant expansion relative to all other tandem wells and an odds ratio above 5 were also required. CDR3 homology was quantified as pairwise Levenshtein distance, calculated with the stringdist R package after three terminal residues were trimmed from each end. TCRdb stores this immuneACCESS table with in-frame sequences only. Part of the clones is absent; in the studies checked, under half of the shortfall reflects unresolved V genes, and no reason is known for the rest. V, J and clone size were drawn from that table, and D and trimming were deduced from the DNA. Counted in this sample were some 25,000 clones; around 73% of them appeared once. The ten largest clones capture roughly 18% of the sample.

Input material: CD4+ T cells from PBMCs, cultured in vitro. The chain is assembled from TRBV4-1 and TRBJ1-2, and 7 bases in between align with TRBD1. The clonotype originates from a human donor in good health. In nucleotides, the sequence is TGCGCCAGCAGCACCACCCCCGGGAGACAGGGTGGTAGCTACACCTTC. Translated, it gives CASSTTPGRQGGSYTF.